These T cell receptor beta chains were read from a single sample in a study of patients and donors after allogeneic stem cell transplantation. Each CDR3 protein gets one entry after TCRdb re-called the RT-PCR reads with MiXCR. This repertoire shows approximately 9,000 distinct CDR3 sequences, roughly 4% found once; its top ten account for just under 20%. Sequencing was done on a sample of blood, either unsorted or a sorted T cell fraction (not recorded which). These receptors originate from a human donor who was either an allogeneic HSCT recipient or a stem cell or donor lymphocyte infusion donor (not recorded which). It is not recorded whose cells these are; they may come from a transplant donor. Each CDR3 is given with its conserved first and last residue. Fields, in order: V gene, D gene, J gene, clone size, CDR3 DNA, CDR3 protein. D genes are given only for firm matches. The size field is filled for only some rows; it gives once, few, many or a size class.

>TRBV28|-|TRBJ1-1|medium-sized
TGTGCCAGCAGTTGGCTGGGGATGGCTGAAGCTTTCTTT
CASSWLGMAEAFF
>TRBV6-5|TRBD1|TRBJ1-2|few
TGTGCCAGCAGTGGACTGACAGGGGGCGCAAGAGACTATGGCTACACCTTC
CASSGLTGGARDYGYTF
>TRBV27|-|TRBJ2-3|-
TGTGCCAGCATGAAGGCGGGCATCACAGATACGCAGTATTTT
CASMKAGITDTQYF
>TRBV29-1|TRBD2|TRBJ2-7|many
TGCAGCGTTGAAGAGGATAAGCGGGAGTGGAGCGAGCAGTACTTC
CSVEEDKREWSEQYF
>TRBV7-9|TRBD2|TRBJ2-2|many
TGTGCCAGCAGCCATAGCGGGAGAGTTGCCGGGGAGCTGTTTTTT
CASSHSGRVAGELFF
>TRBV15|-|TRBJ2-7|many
TGTGCCACCAGCAGGGGGACACCCCCTTCCTACGAGCAGTACTTC
CATSRGTPPSYEQYF
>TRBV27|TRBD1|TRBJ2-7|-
TGTGCCAGCAGTCTAGGACAGGGCGCCTACGAGCAGTACTTC
CASSLGQGAYEQYF
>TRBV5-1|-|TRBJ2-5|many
TGCGCCAGCAGCTTGGTCGGGCCCTGGGAGACCCAGTACTTC
CASSLVGPWETQYF
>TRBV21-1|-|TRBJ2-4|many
TGTGCCAGCAGCAAAGGGGGCCTTGAAATAGTAGCCAAAAACATTCAGTACTTC
CASSKGGLEIVAKNIQYF
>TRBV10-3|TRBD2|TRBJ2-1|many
TGTGCCATCAGTGAGTCGGGCCTAGCGGGCTACCAGGTGCAGTTCTTC
CAISESGLAGYQVQFF